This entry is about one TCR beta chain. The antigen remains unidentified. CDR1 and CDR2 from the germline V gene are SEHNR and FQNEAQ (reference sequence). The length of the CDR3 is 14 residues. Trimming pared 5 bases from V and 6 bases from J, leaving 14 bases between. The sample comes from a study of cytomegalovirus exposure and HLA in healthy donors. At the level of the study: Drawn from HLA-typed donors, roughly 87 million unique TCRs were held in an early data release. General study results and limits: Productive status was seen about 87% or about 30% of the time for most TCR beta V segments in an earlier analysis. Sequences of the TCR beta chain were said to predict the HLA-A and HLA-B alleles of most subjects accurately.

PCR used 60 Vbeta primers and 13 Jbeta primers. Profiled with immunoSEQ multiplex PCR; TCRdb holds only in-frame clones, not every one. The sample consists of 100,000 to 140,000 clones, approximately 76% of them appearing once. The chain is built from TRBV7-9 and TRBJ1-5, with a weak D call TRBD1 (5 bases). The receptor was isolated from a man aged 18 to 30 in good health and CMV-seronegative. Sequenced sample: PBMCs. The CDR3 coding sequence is TGTGCCAGCAGCCCTTCGGGGGGTGGTCAGCCCCAGCATTTT. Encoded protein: CASSPSGGGQPQHF.